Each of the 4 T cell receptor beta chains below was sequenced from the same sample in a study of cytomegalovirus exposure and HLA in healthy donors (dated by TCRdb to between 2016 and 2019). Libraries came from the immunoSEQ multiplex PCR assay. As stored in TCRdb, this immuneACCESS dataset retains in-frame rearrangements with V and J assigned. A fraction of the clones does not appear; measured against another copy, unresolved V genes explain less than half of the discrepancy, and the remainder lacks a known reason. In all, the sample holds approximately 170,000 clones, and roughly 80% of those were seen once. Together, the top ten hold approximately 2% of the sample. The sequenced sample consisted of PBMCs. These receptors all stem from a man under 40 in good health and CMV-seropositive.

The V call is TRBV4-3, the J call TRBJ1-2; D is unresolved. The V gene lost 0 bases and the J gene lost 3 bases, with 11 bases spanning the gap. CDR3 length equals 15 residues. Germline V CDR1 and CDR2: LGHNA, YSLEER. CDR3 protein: CASSQDPAGDYGYTF. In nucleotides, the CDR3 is TGCGCCAGCAGCCAAGATCCCGCCGGAGACTATGGCTACACCTTC.

Here the CDR3 reads CASSRESAGETGELFF. Written as DNA, the CDR3 is TGTGCCAGCAGCCGAGAGTCGGCGGGGGAGACCGGGGAGCTGTTTTTT. This chain joins TRBV7-3 and TRBJ2-2, with TRBD2 matching 7 bases. The germline gives CDR1 SGHTA, CDR2 FQGTGA. The junction had 11 bases not matched to a gene; V was cut back by 5 bases and J by 5 bases. The CDR3 consists of 16 residues.

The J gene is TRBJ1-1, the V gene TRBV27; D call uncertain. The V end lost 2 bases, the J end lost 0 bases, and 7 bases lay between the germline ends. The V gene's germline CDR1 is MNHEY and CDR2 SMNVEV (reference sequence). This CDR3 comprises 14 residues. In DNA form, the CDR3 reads TGTGCCAGCAGTTTAGGAGGAATGAACACTGAAGCTTTCTTT. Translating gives CASSLGGMNTEAFF.

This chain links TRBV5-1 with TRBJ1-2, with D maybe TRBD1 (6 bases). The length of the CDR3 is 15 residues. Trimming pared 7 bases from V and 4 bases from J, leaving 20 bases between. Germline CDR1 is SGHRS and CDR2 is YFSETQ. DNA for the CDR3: TGCGCCAGCGGCCCTGAGGGGGGGGCGAGCTATGGCTACACCTTC. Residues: CASGPEGGASYGYTF.